What follows describes a single T cell receptor (beta chain). The antigen is unknown. The source of the sample is a study of T-cell reconstitution after alpha-beta-depleted transplantation in children. The study's findings and limits: Hyperexpanded clones declined; after one year, newly produced T cells mostly supplied diversity. The study reportedly traced alpha-beta T cells about two months after transplant to several hundred expanded graft clones. Some patients' high day-60 TCRbeta diversity was traced to surviving recipient T cells and thymic progenitors.

Using unique molecular identifiers, the investigators prepared the TCRbeta library. TCRdb re-analysed the PCR reads in MiXCR, keeping a single row per CDR3 protein. The table has approximately 650,000 distinct CDR3 sequences, about an eighth seen once. The V and J ends lost 0 bases and 2 bases respectively, with 18 bases between them. The V gene's germline CDR1 is SGHRS and CDR2 YFSETQ. This CDR3 has 17 residues. The rearrangement joins TRBV5-1 to TRBJ2-7, with a weak D call TRBD1 (6 bases). The sequence came from a girl aged 2-10 years with congenital amegakaryocytic thrombocytopenia, due to receive a stem cell transplant. This sample comprised PBMCs, obtained before TCRalphabeta/CD19-depleted stem cell transplant. The CDR3 loop reads CASSLEHRDTDTYEQYF. Here the CDR3 DNA reads TGCGCCAGCAGCTTGGAACACCGGGACACAGACACCTACGAGCAGTACTTC.